The 3 T cell receptor beta chains reported below all come from one sample, sequenced in a study of follicular helper T cells after annual influenza vaccination. Method: immunoSEQ multiplex PCR; TCRdb's copy keeps in-frame clones and lacks some. Found here are nearly 11,000 clones, 80% to 85% of them singletons; the top ten hold around 0.79%. The sequencing used CXCR5- memory CD4+ T cells sorted from blood, collected 6 weeks after influenza vaccination. The receptors stem from an adult who received the influenza vaccine.

In its sample, this clone was seen a few times. The rearrangement links TRBV6-5 to TRBJ1-5; weak D call: TRBD1 (5 bases). V was trimmed by 7 bases and J by 5 bases, leaving 18 bases between them. Per germline, CDR1 MNHEY and CDR2 SVGAGI. The CDR3 is 15 residues long. This CDR3 is CASKRGGVGDQPQHF. Here the CDR3 DNA reads TGTGCCAGCAAAAGGGGAGGGGTAGGCGATCAGCCCCAGCATTTT.

The gene calls are TRBV9 and TRBJ1-6; TRBD1 agrees at 8 bases. V was pared by 1 base and J by 7 bases, with 4 bases of the junction left unmatched. From germline, CDR1 is SGDLS and CDR2 YYNGEE. The CDR3 extends over 15 amino acids. The CDR3 region is CASSVSGQENSPLHF. The CDR3 DNA follows: TGTGCCAGCAGCGTATCGGGACAGGAAAATTCACCCCTCCACTTT.

This chain uses TRBV4-2 with TRBJ1-2; D is perhaps TRBD1 (5 bases). The germline V gene encodes CDR1 LGHNA and CDR2 YNFKEQ. CDR3 length equals 13 residues. V lost 4 bases, J lost 8 bases, and 14 bases lay in between. CDR3 sequence reads: CASSPRGGEGYTF. The CDR3 region has the DNA TGTGCCAGCAGCCCGCGCGGGGGGGAAGGCTACACCTTC.